These 19 T cell receptor beta chains were all obtained from the same sample, sequenced in a study of CD8+ T cells in alopecia areata. As the sequencing template, cDNA was produced by extracting RNA and reverse transcribing it. Only in-frame clones appear in the TCRdb table, and some are missing; sequencing was by immunoSEQ multiplex PCR. The sample records some 190,000 clones, roughly 60% being singletons. Regarding treatment: oral pan-JAK inhibitor, 5-10 mg twice daily. Specimen: CD4+ T cells sorted from blood, collected between weeks 47 and 50, from a patient treated with tofacitinib. The receptor source for this set is a human donor with alopecia areata.

The chain employs TRBV10-3 and TRBJ1-4, with D maybe TRBD1 (5 bases). Deletions cut 3 bases from V and 7 bases from J, with 21 bases between. The CDR3 contains 17 residues. The germline CDR1 and CDR2 sequences are ENHRY and SYGVKD. The CDR3 region has the DNA TGTGCCATCAGTGAATCGACTTTTGGGACGTCGCCTGAAAAACTGTTTTTT. Protein sequence: CAISESTFGTSPEKLFF.

This chain connects TRBV7-8 to TRBJ2-1; a possible D gene is TRBD1 (6 bases). V shed 5 bases and J shed 8 bases, with 16 bases lying between them. CDR1 is SGHVS and CDR2 is FQNEAQ in the germline V gene. The CDR3 spans 14 residues. The CDR3 reads CASSRQGGVDEQFF. The DNA of the CDR3 is TGTGCCAGCAGCCGCCAAGGGGGAGTTGATGAGCAGTTCTTC. The whole variable domain, filled in from reference TRBV7-8 and TRBJ2-1, reads GAGVSQSPRYKVAKRGQDVALRCDPISGHVSLFWYQQALGQGPEFLTYFQNEAQLDKSGLPSDRFFAERPEGSVSTLKIQRTQQEDSAVYLCASSRQGGVDEQFFGPGTRLTVL.

V and J are TRBV7-2 and TRBJ2-1, with no clear D. Trimming stripped 5 bases from V and 12 bases from J, with 14 bases between. Germline V lookup: CDR1 SGHTA, CDR2 FQGNSA. This CDR3 spans 12 amino acids. In DNA, the CDR3 is TGTGCCAGCAGCGCCGACCTGGGTCCGCAGTTCTTC. Its protein product is CASSADLGPQFF.

V usage is TRBV9 and J usage is TRBJ2-7, with 16 bases aligning to TRBD2. The germline V gene encodes CDR1 SGDLS and CDR2 YYNGEE. This CDR3 comprises 20 residues. With V trimmed by 0 bases and J by 2 bases, 11 bases remained unmatched. The CDR3 region is CASSVGPPGLAGGPAYEQYF. The DNA for the CDR3 is TGTGCCAGCAGCGTAGGACCCCCGGGACTAGCGGGGGGGCCAGCCTACGAGCAGTACTTC.

V and J are TRBV12-5 and TRBJ2-7; D might be TRBD1 (5 bases). This CDR3 has 13 amino acids. Germline V gene data show CDR1 as LGHNT and CDR2 as FRNRAP. Trimming pared 7 bases from V and 7 bases from J, leaving 17 bases between. CDR3 sequence reads: CASALEWAGEQYF. The DNA of the CDR3 is TGTGCTAGTGCCCTTGAGTGGGCAGGGGAGCAGTACTTC.

In this sample, this clone turned up a few times. The gene calls are TRBV29-1 and TRBJ2-6; 10 bases fit TRBD1. Germline CDR1 SQVTM, CDR2 ANQGSEA. Trimming cost V 5 bases and J 4 bases; bases outside gene matches: 8. The CDR3 has 16 residues. The CDR3 protein is CSVRQGALDGANVLTF. In nucleotides, the CDR3 is TGCAGCGTTCGACAGGGGGCTCTGGACGGGGCCAACGTCCTGACTTTC.

This chain connects TRBV29-1 to TRBJ2-5; weak D call: TRBD1 (6 bases). The CDR3 sequence is 14 residues long. Germline values: CDR1 SQVTM, CDR2 ANQGSEA. Trimming removed 4 bases at V and 3 bases at J, with 15 bases between. The CDR3 is CSVGQFGTKETQYF. CDR3 in DNA: TGCAGCGTTGGACAGTTTGGGACAAAAGAGACCCAGTACTTC.

V gene TRBV29-1 combines with J gene TRBJ1-5; TRBD1 agrees at 7 bases. V gave up 4 bases and J gave up 0 bases; unmatched junction bases: 3. CDR3 length: 14 amino acids. CDR1 and CDR2 (germline): SQVTM, ANQGSEA. The CDR3 sequence: CSVAGTDSNQPQHF. The DNA of the CDR3 is TGCAGCGTTGCAGGGACAGATAGCAATCAGCCCCAGCATTTT. The whole variable domain, filled in from reference TRBV29-1 and TRBJ1-5, reads SAVISQKPSRDICQRGTSLTIQCQVDSQVTMMFWYRQQPGQSLTLIATANQGSEATYESGFVIDKFPISRPNLTFSTLTVSNMSPEDSSIYLCSVAGTDSNQPQHFGDGTRLSIL.

V usage is TRBV29-1 and J usage is TRBJ1-1, with 8 bases lining up with TRBD1. V lost 3 bases, J lost 4 bases, and 4 bases stayed unmatched. From germline, CDR1 is SQVTM and CDR2 ANQGSEA. The CDR3 length is 13 residues. CDR3 nucleotides: TGCAGCGTTGACAGGGGGCAAAGCACTGAAGCTTTCTTT. Protein: CSVDRGQSTEAFF.

This chain joins TRBV29-1 and TRBJ2-5, with 7 bases matching TRBD1. The J segment lost 3 bases and the V segment lost 6 bases, leaving 10 bases of the junction unmatched. This CDR3 has 14 amino acids. In germline, CDR1 is SQVTM, CDR2 ANQGSEA. The CDR3: CSVARGTEKETQYF. The CDR3 region has the DNA TGCAGCGTCGCCAGGGGGACGGAGAAAGAGACCCAGTACTTC.

This clone occurred a few times. The rearrangement joins TRBV5-1 to TRBJ2-6; TRBD1 matches 11 bases. The CDR3 is 18 residues long. Germline CDR1 SGHRS, CDR2 YFSETQ. V trimming: 2 bases; J trimming: 1 base; junction bases outside the gene matches: 5. Here the CDR3 DNA reads TGCGCCAGCAGCTTAACCGGGACAGGGGGATCTGGGGCCAACGTCCTGACTTTC. This gives the protein CASSLTGTGGSGANVLTF.

This clone was recorded only once. The chain links TRBV2 to TRBJ1-1; D is unclear. Trimming removed 5 bases at V and 3 bases at J, with 10 bases between. The CDR3 runs to 13 residues. CDR1 and CDR2 (germline): SNHLY, FYNNEI. The CDR3 bases are TGTGCCAGCAGTTTCTCGCGAGACACTGAAGCTTTCTTT. The encoded protein is CASSFSRDTEAFF.

This sequence joins TRBV7-2 and TRBJ2-3; D not certain. Germline lookup yields CDR1 SGHTA and CDR2 FQGNSA. V shed 3 bases and J shed 1 base, with 2 bases lying between them. The CDR3 length is 12 residues. The CDR3 nucleotides are TGTGCCAGCAGCTTTGGCACAGATACGCAGTATTTT. Its translation is CASSFGTDTQYF.

V gene TRBV27 combines with J gene TRBJ1-2; D not resolved. CDR1 is MNHEY, CDR2 SMNVEV, per germline (reference sequence). This CDR3 has 14 amino acids. Between the trimmed V and J ends, which lost 4 bases and 6 bases, there was a span of 15 bases. CDR3 DNA: TGTGCCAGCAGTTCTGGTCCGGGCCCGGATGGCTACACCTTC. It codes for CASSSGPGPDGYTF.

The sample holds many counts of this clone. The genes are TRBV25-1 and TRBJ2-1; D may be TRBD2 (6 bases). This CDR3 is built from 12 residues. Germline V CDR1 and CDR2: MGHDK, SYGVNS. Trimming took 7 bases from V and 5 from J, leaving 9 bases between them. CDR3 loop: CASKGGNNEQFF. The CDR3 DNA reads as TGTGCCAGCAAAGGAGGGAACAATGAGCAGTTCTTC.

The CDR3 loop is CASSVVAGGFPNEQFF. DNA for the CDR3: TGTGCCAGCAGCGTAGTGGCAGGGGGCTTTCCCAATGAGCAGTTCTTC. This chain links TRBV9 with TRBJ2-1; TRBD1 agrees at 8 bases. The CDR3 is made up of 16 amino acids. The V and J ends lost 0 bases and 6 bases, in that order; junction bases with no gene match: 8. CDR1 and CDR2 from the germline V gene are SGDLS and YYNGEE.

The sample holds a few counts of this clone. The chain recombines TRBV29-1 with TRBJ1-1; 10 bases are shared with TRBD1. Per germline, CDR1 SQVTM and CDR2 ANQGSEA. Losses at the gene ends were 6 bases for V and 10 bases for J; bases not matched to a gene: 11. CDR3 length: 13 residues. The CDR3, as DNA: TGCAGCGTCGCCCCAGGGACAGGGGCTGCAGCTTTCTTT. It translates to CSVAPGTGAAAFF.

This clone was found a few times. The chain has TRBV10-2 and TRBJ1-2; D is uncertain. The germline gives CDR1 WSHSY, CDR2 SAAADI. V lost 3 bases and J 3 bases, leaving 8 bases between the germline ends. The CDR3 runs to 13 residues. CDR3 nucleotide sequence: TGCGCCAGCAGTGAAACAGAAGACTATGGCTACACCTTC. Translating gives CASSETEDYGYTF.

Comments on this clone: An end of the junction does not agree with germline; a read error may underlie this. The chain recombines TRBV18 with TRBJ2-5; D gene unclear. CDR3 size: 14 residues. Germline-derived CDR1 and CDR2 are KGHSH and LQKENI. DNA of the CDR3: TGTGCCAGCTCACCACCTAGGACCGCAGAGACCCGGTACTTC. This translates into CASSPPRTAETRYF.